The 30 T cell receptor beta chains presented below share a single source sample, sequenced in a study of regulatory T cells in long-lasting Graves disease. Time point described: newly diagnosed GD, antithyroid drugs for less than 3 months. Construction of the TCR library relied on RNA isolated from PBMCs. Arm-PCR of CDR3 regions and iRepertoire HTBI primers were used to build TCR beta libraries. TCRdb processed the multiplex PCR reads anew with MiXCR; each CDR3 protein has one entry. The sample records 500,000 or so distinct CDR3 sequences, about 17% being singletons. The same specimen was also included in a second study, on T cells in Graves' hyperthyroidism and ophthalmopathy.

The source material was peripheral blood mononuclear cells (PBMCs), sampled at new diagnosis, from a patient treated with antithyroid drugs. These receptors were collected from a man in his forties with Graves disease.

This rearrangement joins TRBV6-4 to TRBJ2-2; D call uncertain. Germline lookup yields CDR1 MRHNA and CDR2 SNTAGT. Deletions cut 0 bases from V and 3 bases from J, with 8 bases between. The CDR3 is 15 residues long. In nucleotides, the CDR3 is TGTGCCAGCAGTGACTCGGCCGATCACACCGGGGAGCTGTTTTTT. This translates into CASSDSADHTGELFF.

The table lists this clonotype with many counts. The chain combines TRBV5-1 with TRBJ1-1; D possibly corresponds to TRBD1 (6 bases). The CDR3 has 13 residues. Germline values: CDR1 SGHRS, CDR2 YFSETQ. The V gene lost 5 bases and the J gene lost 1 base, with 9 bases spanning the gap. The CDR3 spells CASSRQANTEAFF. CDR3 DNA: TGCGCCAGCAGTAGACAGGCGAACACTGAAGCTTTCTTT.

This chain links TRBV28 with TRBJ1-2; TRBD1 might be the D (5 bases). Germline V gene data show CDR1 as MDHEN and CDR2 as SYDVKM. This CDR3 is 15 amino acids long. The V and J ends lost 10 bases and 2 bases respectively, with 20 bases between them. The CDR3 reads CATEDLTVLNYGYTF. CDR3 DNA sequence: TGTGCCACCGAGGATTTGACAGTCTTAAACTATGGCTACACCTTC.

The chain carries TRBV7-2 and TRBJ2-2; possibly TRBD2 for D (5 bases). Germline CDR1 SGHTA, CDR2 FQGNSA. V dropped 5 bases and J dropped 2 bases, with 9 bases sitting between them. This CDR3 contains 14 residues. The CDR3, as DNA: TGTGCCAGCAGCGCTACTAGTAACACCGGGGAGCTGTTTTTT. Protein: CASSATSNTGELFF.

This clonotype was recorded a few times. This chain's CDR3 is CASSSRGLRAFF. Here the CDR3 DNA reads TGTGCCAGCAGCTCAAGGGGTTTGCGAGCTTTCTTT. J is TRBJ1-1 and V is TRBV7-9, with D perhaps TRBD1 (5 bases). Trimming removed 4 bases from V and 10 bases from J, with 13 bases in between. The CDR3 has 12 amino acids. CDR1 is SEHNR, CDR2 FQNEAQ, per germline (reference sequence).

This clonotype was recorded at least ten times. The chain couples TRBV20-1 to TRBJ2-5; the match to TRBD2 covers 7 bases. The CDR3 has 15 residues. Looked up from germline, CDR1 is DFQATT and CDR2 is SNEGSKA (reference sequence). The V gene end was trimmed by 1 base and the J gene end by 0 bases; junction bases not matched to a gene: 5. DNA for the CDR3: TGCAGTGCTAGAGTGGCTAGCGGCTACCAAGAGACCCAGTACTTC. Its protein is CSARVASGYQETQYF.

In its sample, this clonotype was seen many times. The J gene is TRBJ2-1, the V gene TRBV20-1; 11 nucleotides line up with TRBD2. The CDR3 contains 15 residues. Germline V gene lookup returns CDR1 DFQATT and CDR2 SNEGSKA (reference sequence). The V and J ends lost 5 bases and 5 bases, in that order; junction bases with no gene match: 8. CDR3 loop: CSAESGLAENNEQFF. The CDR3 region has the DNA TGCAGTGCTGAGTCGGGACTAGCGGAGAACAATGAGCAGTTCTTC.

This clonotype was seen repeatedly, ten times or more. The V call is TRBV28, the J call TRBJ2-4; D might be TRBD1 (5 bases). The CDR3 is 15 amino acids. V lost 5 bases to trimming and J lost 1 base, with 12 bases between them. Germline CDR1 MDHEN, CDR2 SYDVKM. This CDR3 is CASSTQGAAKNIQYF. Written as DNA, the CDR3 is TGTGCCAGCAGTACGCAGGGTGCGGCCAAAAACATTCAGTACTTC.

This clonotype was seen at least ten times. The chain links TRBV7-3 to TRBJ2-7, with D tentatively TRBD1 (5 bases). Per the germline V gene, CDR1 is SGHTA and CDR2 is FQGTGA. There are 17 residues in the CDR3. Trimming took off 3 bases at V and 1 base at J, with 19 bases between the two ends. The CDR3 region is CASSFDPRGYNSYEQYF. The CDR3 DNA reads TGTGCCAGCAGCTTTGATCCAAGGGGTTACAATTCCTACGAGCAGTACTTC.

At least ten counts were recorded for this clonotype. This chain links TRBV5-5 with TRBJ2-2, with D unresolved. Germline V gives CDR1 SGHKS, CDR2 YYEKEE (reference sequence). The CDR3 contains 15 residues. Trimming left V 4 bases short and J 0 bases short, with 10 bases between. As DNA, the CDR3 is TGTGCCAGCAGCCCCTTAACTACGAACACCGGGGAGCTGTTTTTT. Translated: CASSPLTTNTGELFF.

This rearrangement joins TRBV20-1 to TRBJ2-7, with no clear D. The V and J ends lost 3 bases and 3 bases respectively, with 15 bases between them. Germline loops: CDR1 DFQATT, CDR2 SNEGSKA (reference sequence). The CDR3 spans 14 residues. CDR3 DNA: TGCAGTGCTAGCCTTAGGGCCCCAAACTACGAGCAGTACTTC. Translated, it gives CSASLRAPNYEQYF.

This chain joins TRBV3-1 and TRBJ2-1; unclear D gene. This CDR3 has 14 residues. Trimming stripped 4 bases from V and 0 bases from J, with 7 bases between. The germline CDR1 and CDR2 sequences are LGHDT and YNNKEL (reference sequence). CDR3 sequence (DNA): TGTGCCAGCAGCCGCTCTAGCTCCTACAATGAGCAGTTCTTC. Protein: CASSRSSSYNEQFF.

This clonotype was found a few times. The chain carries TRBV5-1 and TRBJ1-4, with D maybe TRBD1 (5 bases). The CDR3 contains 15 residues. The V gene's germline CDR1 is SGHRS and CDR2 YFSETQ. V lost 0 bases to trimming and J lost 8 bases, with 14 bases between them. The CDR3 sequence is CASSLARAGMEKLFF. CDR3 sequence (DNA): TGCGCCAGCAGCTTGGCCAGGGCAGGGATGGAAAAACTGTTTTTT.

Of note for this clonotype: Possible read error: a much larger clone is one base away. The genes are TRBV20-1 and TRBJ2-3; no firm D call. Deletions cut 0 bases from V and 7 bases from J, with 14 bases between. The CDR3 covers 14 residues. Per the germline V gene, CDR1 is DFQATT and CDR2 is SNEGSKA (reference sequence). The CDR3 loop reads CSARELLIANTQYF. The DNA for the CDR3 is TGCAGTGCTAGAGAGTTACTGATCGCGAATACGCAGTATTTT.

This clonotype was counted at least ten times. V usage is TRBV7-9 and J usage is TRBJ2-1, with TRBD2 identical over 8 bases. From germline, CDR1 is SEHNR and CDR2 FQNEAQ (reference sequence). J gave up 7 bases and V 5 bases, and 10 bases lay outside the gene matches. The CDR3 length is 15 residues. CDR3 in DNA: TGTGCCAGCAGCAAGAACAGCGGGGGCTCGAATGAGCAGTTCTTC. This codes for CASSKNSGGSNEQFF.

V and J are TRBV7-9 and TRBJ2-7; unclear D gene. CDR3 size: 13 residues. The germline CDR1 and CDR2 sequences are SEHNR and FQNEAQ (reference sequence). V dropped 1 base and J dropped 5 bases, with 9 bases sitting between them. The CDR3 is CASSLERTHEQYF. CDR3 DNA: TGTGCCAGCAGCTTAGAACGTACCCACGAGCAGTACTTC.

This clonotype was detected many times. This chain connects TRBV3-1 to TRBJ1-5; D is ambiguous. The CDR3 contains 14 residues. V lost 5 bases and J lost 6, with 14 bases in between. Per germline, CDR1 LGHDT and CDR2 YNNKEL (reference sequence). The CDR3 protein is CASSATAVIQPQHF. CDR3 bases: TGTGCCAGCAGCGCCACGGCGGTAATTCAGCCCCAGCATTTT.

This clonotype was found many times. This sequence joins TRBV3-1 and TRBJ1-1; D is unclear. From germline, CDR1 is LGHDT and CDR2 YNNKEL (reference sequence). The CDR3 has 15 amino acids. Trimming removed 2 bases from V and 1 base from J, with 11 bases in between. This CDR3 is CASSQSPGGNTEAFF. The CDR3 region has the DNA TGTGCCAGCAGCCAAAGCCCCGGAGGGAACACTGAAGCTTTCTTT.

The V gene is TRBV6-5, the J gene TRBJ2-1, with no clear D. Germline V CDR1 and CDR2: MNHEY, SVGAGI. The CDR3 runs to 11 residues. V dropped 1 base and J dropped 9 bases, with 4 bases sitting between them. As DNA, the CDR3 is TGTGCCAGCAGTTACTTAGGTGAGCAGTTCTTC. Translating gives CASSYLGEQFF.

The table lists this clonotype with a few counts. Here the CDR3 DNA reads TGTGCCAGCAGCTTCCGGGACAGAAACCAGCCCCAGCATTTT. Its protein product is CASSFRDRNQPQHF. V is TRBV7-3 and J is TRBJ1-5; 7 nucleotides match TRBD1. This CDR3 has 14 amino acids. V dropped 3 bases and J dropped 7; count of bases not matched to a gene: 6. Germline V lookup: CDR1 SGHTA, CDR2 FQGTGA.

The table lists this clonotype with a few counts. A much larger clone differs by one base, so this may be a read error. V gene TRBV28 combines with J gene TRBJ2-3, with a tentative D call TRBD2 (6 bases). Deletions cut 6 bases from V and 4 bases from J, with 14 bases between. CDR3 length equals 14 residues. Germline lookup yields CDR1 MDHEN and CDR2 SYDVKM. CDR3 DNA sequence: TGTGCCAGCAGGTTACAGCGGGCCCCAGATACGCAGTATTTT. Translating gives CASRLQRAPDTQYF.

The sample holds many counts of this clonotype. V usage is TRBV5-1 and J usage is TRBJ2-1; a weak D match, TRBD1 (5 bases). The V gene's germline CDR1 is SGHRS and CDR2 YFSETQ. Trimming took off 4 bases at V and 0 bases at J, with 17 bases between the two ends. The CDR3 sequence is 17 residues long. CDR3 in DNA: TGCGCCAGCAGCATTGGGGCAGGTTTGAGCTCCTACAATGAGCAGTTCTTC. Encoded protein: CASSIGAGLSSYNEQFF.

This clonotype showed up just a few times. This chain joins TRBV7-2 and TRBJ2-3; 8 nucleotides match TRBD2. This CDR3 region has 15 residues. The junction had 4 bases not matched to a gene; V was cut back by 2 bases and J by 3 bases. Germline V gene lookup returns CDR1 SGHTA and CDR2 FQGNSA. The CDR3 nucleotides are TGTGCCAGCAGCTTAAAGGTAGCGGGAACAGATACGCAGTATTTT. Translated, it gives CASSLKVAGTDTQYF.

This clonotype occurred once. CDR3 protein: CASKVTNNQPQHF. The DNA for the CDR3 is TGTGCCAGCAAGGTGACAAATAATCAGCCCCAGCATTTT. The chain carries TRBV28 and TRBJ1-5; D not resolved. CDR3 length equals 13 residues. Germline CDR1 and CDR2: MDHEN and SYDVKM. V shed 7 bases and J shed 4 bases, with 11 bases lying between them.

This clonotype has a count of ten or more. V and J are TRBV7-2 and TRBJ2-5; D unresolved. V was shortened by 2 bases and J by 5 bases, with 15 bases between the two germline ends. The CDR3 consists of 15 residues. Germline values: CDR1 SGHTA, CDR2 FQGNSA. Here the CDR3 reads CASSLYLQDGETQYF. The CDR3 DNA reads as TGTGCCAGCAGCTTATATCTCCAAGATGGGGAGACCCAGTACTTC.

CDR3 nucleotide sequence: TGTGCCAGCACCTCGGGCCAGGGAAATGAAAAACTGTTTTTT. This translates into CASTSGQGNEKLFF. The chain employs TRBV11-2 and TRBJ1-4; perhaps TRBD1 as D (5 bases). This CDR3 is built from 14 residues. Germline V gene lookup returns CDR1 SGHAT and CDR2 FQNNGV. Trimming removed 7 bases at V and 5 bases at J, with 14 bases between.

V gene TRBV3-1 combines with J gene TRBJ2-2; no firm D call. V lost 4 bases and J lost 7, with 13 bases in between. The CDR3 loop spans 14 amino acids. Germline lookup yields CDR1 LGHDT and CDR2 YNNKEL (reference sequence). The CDR3 protein is CASSRENMGGELFF. CDR3 bases: TGTGCCAGCAGCCGAGAAAATATGGGCGGGGAGCTGTTTTTT.

This clonotype appeared many times. The chain joins TRBV20-1 to TRBJ1-1; unclear D gene. Per the germline V gene, CDR1 is DFQATT and CDR2 is SNEGSKA (reference sequence). This CDR3 has 13 amino acids. Trimming left V 1 base short and J 4 bases short, with 10 bases between. In DNA, the CDR3 is TGCAGTGCTAGAGGGCGCTTAGGCACTGAAGCTTTCTTT. This gives the protein CSARGRLGTEAFF.

Many counts were recorded for this clonotype. The J gene is TRBJ2-7, the V gene TRBV7-9; D gene uncertain. The CDR3 is 14 amino acids. Germline V lookup: CDR1 SEHNR, CDR2 FQNEAQ (reference sequence). Trimming left V 4 bases short and J 2 bases short, with 12 bases between. DNA of the CDR3: TGTGCCAGCAGCTCCCGGTCCCACCCCTACGAGCAGTACTTC. It is translated as CASSSRSHPYEQYF.

This chain connects TRBV24-1 to TRBJ2-2; weak D call: TRBD2 (6 bases). The V gene's germline CDR1 is KGHDR and CDR2 SFDVKD. V was pared by 3 bases and J by 6 bases, with 13 bases between. The CDR3 has 15 residues. The CDR3 DNA is TGTGCCACCAGTGATCTGGGCGGGGACGCCGGGGAGCTGTTTTTT. It yields the protein CATSDLGGDAGELFF.